Listed below are T cell receptor beta chains from one sample, sequenced in a study of cytotoxic CD8 clonotypes in ibrutinib-treated CLL. TCRdb keeps only in-frame clones here, not all; method: immunoSEQ multiplex PCR. The sample comprises roughly 130,000 clones, around 93% of which are singletons, and approximately 10% rests with the top ten. The source was PBMCs, collected after 12 months of ibrutinib treatment. The receptors derive from a human donor with chronic lymphocytic leukemia. CDR3s include the opening cysteine and the closing phenylalanine or tryptophan. Fields, in order: CDR3 length, J gene, V gene, CDR3 protein.

16 | TRBJ2-1 | TRBV6-5 | CASSSLVAGIYNEQFF
13 | TRBJ1-1 | TRBV11-2 | CASSQEPGAPAFF
14 | TRBJ2-5 | TRBV2 | CASSEDPAWETQYF
16 | TRBJ2-7 | TRBV2 | CASSEFGTSESYEQYF
18 | TRBJ2-6 | TRBV4-2 | CASSQTPEAPSGANVLTF
11 | TRBJ2-2 | TRBV5-1 | CATRGTGELFF
13 | TRBJ2-7 | TRBV6-5 | CASRGERSYEQYF
17 | TRBJ2-3 | TRBV19 | CASSIDLLGEGADTQYF
14 | TRBJ2-7 | TRBV27 | CASRLAGQGHEQYF
13 | TRBJ2-2 | TRBV25-1 | CASSASNTGELFF
13 | TRBJ2-4 | TRBV2 | CASSLGLAVFQYF
15 | TRBJ2-3 | TRBV10-3 | CAISESGTNTDTQYF
15 | TRBJ2-7 | TRBV28 | CASSLAGQGSYEQYF
12 | TRBJ2-5 | TRBV11-2 | CASSFRKETQYF
11 | TRBJ2-3 | TRBV14 | CASSQANTQYF
13 | TRBJ2-5 | TRBV15 | CATSSDRQETQYF
15 | TRBJ2-7 | TRBV4-1 | CASSQGGGSSYEQYF
14 | TRBJ1-5 | TRBV28 | CASSGGIGNQPQHF
13 | TRBJ2-7 | TRBV19 | CASSIGQSYEQYF
12 | TRBJ2-5 | TRBV25-1 | CASSPRWETQYF
14 | TRBJ2-6 | TRBV2 | CASTGSTGANVLTF
15 | TRBJ2-2 | TRBV7-3 | CASSFGGTGTGELFF
15 | TRBJ2-7 | TRBV5-6 | CASSLGYRAIHEQYF
16 | TRBJ2-1 | TRBV27 | CASSSDLGGEYNEQFF
14 | TRBJ2-7 | TRBV10-2 | CASTAGSSYYEQYF
14 | TRBJ2-4 | TRBV28 | CASSSRRGPAIQYF
16 | TRBJ2-2 | TRBV27 | CASSPRTGANTGELFF
12 | TRBJ2-7 | TRBV6-6 | CASSALAYEQYF
14 | TRBJ2-5 | TRBV9 | CASSRSGTAETQYF
16 | TRBJ1-2 | TRBV28 | CASSSGTGGIGSGYTF
14 | TRBJ2-7 | TRBV27 | CASLPTGTSYEQYF
14 | TRBJ2-3 | TRBV12-5 | CASGFFGSHDTQYF
12 | TRBJ2-7 | TRBV6-6 | CASSLQGNEQYF
15 | TRBJ1-6 | TRBV27 | CASSPGTGGGSPLHF
12 | TRBJ2-7 | TRBV2 | CASSASGYEQYF
15 | TRBJ2-1 | TRBV13 | CASSWGQSSYNEQFF
14 | TRBJ1-4 | TRBV18 | CASSNRGGNEKLFF
11 | TRBJ1-4 | TRBV5-6 | CASSLGEKLFF
15 | TRBJ2-3 | TRBV28 | CASSPTGASTDTQYF
14 | TRBJ1-1 | TRBV18 | CASSQGRGNTEAFF
13 | TRBJ2-7 | TRBV7-3 | CASSLTTRGEQYF
17 | TRBJ2-1 | TRBV4-3 | CASSQTRTSGTYNEQFF
15 | TRBJ2-4 | TRBV5-6 | CASSRLALAKNIQYF
13 | TRBJ2-7 | TRBV27 | CASSLGLEREQYF
16 | TRBJ2-7 | TRBV18 | CASSPVSGGGNYEQYF
13 | TRBJ2-7 | TRBV19 | CASSIQEKAEQYF
15 | TRBJ2-7 | TRBV28 | CASLEGLAGSYEQYF
13 | TRBJ1-5 | TRBV2 | CASRGREDQPQHF
17 | TRBJ2-1 | TRBV7-2 | CASSLAIRESSYNEQFF
15 | TRBJ1-1 | TRBV18 | CASSPLQGRNTEAFF
15 | TRBJ2-1 | TRBV7-3 | CASSFSGISYNEQFF
19 | TRBJ2-6 | TRBV19 | CASSLTRLAGDLGANVLTF
16 | TRBJ2-1 | TRBV28 | CASRTLFGRANNEQFF
13 | TRBJ2-7 | TRBV11-2 | CASSLAGAYEQYF
14 | TRBJ1-4 | TRBV10-3 | CAISRGVSNEKLFF
14 | TRBJ2-7 | TRBV18 | CASSPNSGDYEQYF
15 | TRBJ2-2 | TRBV9 | CASSVVSHVTGELFF
16 | TRBJ2-5 | TRBV5-4 | CASSAGTSGGQETQYF
15 | TRBJ2-1 | TRBV6-5 | CASRIAGESYNEQFF